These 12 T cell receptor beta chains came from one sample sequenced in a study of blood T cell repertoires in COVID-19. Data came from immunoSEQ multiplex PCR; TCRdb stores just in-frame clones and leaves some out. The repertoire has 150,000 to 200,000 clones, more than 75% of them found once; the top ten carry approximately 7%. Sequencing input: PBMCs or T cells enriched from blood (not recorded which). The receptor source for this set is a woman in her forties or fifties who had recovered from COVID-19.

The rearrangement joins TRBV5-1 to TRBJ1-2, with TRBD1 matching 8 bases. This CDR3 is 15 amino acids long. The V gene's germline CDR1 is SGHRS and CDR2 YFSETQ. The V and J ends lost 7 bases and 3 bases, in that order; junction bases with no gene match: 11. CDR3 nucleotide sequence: TGCGCCAGCCGTCATACCGGGACAGGCCACTATGGCTACACCTTC. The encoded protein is CASRHTGTGHYGYTF.

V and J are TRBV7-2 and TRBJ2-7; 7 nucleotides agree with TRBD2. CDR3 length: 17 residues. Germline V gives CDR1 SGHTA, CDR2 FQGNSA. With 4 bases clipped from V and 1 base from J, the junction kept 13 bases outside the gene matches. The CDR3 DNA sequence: TGTGCCAGCAGCTCGACCCCTTTCGGGGGGAAATCCTACGAGCAGTACTTC. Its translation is CASSSTPFGGKSYEQYF.

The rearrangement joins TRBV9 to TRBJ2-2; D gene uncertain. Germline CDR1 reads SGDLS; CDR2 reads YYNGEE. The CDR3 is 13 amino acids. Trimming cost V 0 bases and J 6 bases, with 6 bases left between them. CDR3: CASSVAVPGELFF. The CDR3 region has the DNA TGTGCCAGCAGCGTAGCAGTACCCGGGGAGCTGTTTTTT.

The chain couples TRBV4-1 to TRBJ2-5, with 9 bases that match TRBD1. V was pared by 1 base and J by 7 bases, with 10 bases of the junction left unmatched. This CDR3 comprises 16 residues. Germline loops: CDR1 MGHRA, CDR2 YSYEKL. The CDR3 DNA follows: TGCGCCAGCAGCCAAGGGGAATGGGACAGGGAAGGGACCCAGTACTTC. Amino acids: CASSQGEWDREGTQYF.

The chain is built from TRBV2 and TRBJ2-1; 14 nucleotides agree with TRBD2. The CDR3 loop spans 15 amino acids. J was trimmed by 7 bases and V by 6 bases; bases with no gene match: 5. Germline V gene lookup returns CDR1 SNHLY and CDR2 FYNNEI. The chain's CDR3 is CASSGTSGGGNEQFF. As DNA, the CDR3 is TGTGCCAGCAGCGGGACTAGCGGGGGTGGAAATGAGCAGTTCTTC.

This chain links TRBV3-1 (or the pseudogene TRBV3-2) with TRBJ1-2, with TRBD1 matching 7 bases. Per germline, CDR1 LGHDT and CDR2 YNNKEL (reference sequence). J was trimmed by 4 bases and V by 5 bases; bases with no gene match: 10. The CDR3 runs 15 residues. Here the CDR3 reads CASSVKLGGSYGYTF. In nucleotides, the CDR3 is TGTGCCAGCAGCGTCAAGCTAGGGGGCAGCTATGGCTACACCTTC.

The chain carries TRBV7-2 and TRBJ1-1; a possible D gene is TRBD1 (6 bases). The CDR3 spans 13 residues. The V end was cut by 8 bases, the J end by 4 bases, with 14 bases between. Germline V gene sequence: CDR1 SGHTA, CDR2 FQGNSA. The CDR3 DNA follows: TGTGCCAGCCGCGGGGGCCACGGCACTGAAGCTTTCTTT. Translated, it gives CASRGGHGTEAFF.

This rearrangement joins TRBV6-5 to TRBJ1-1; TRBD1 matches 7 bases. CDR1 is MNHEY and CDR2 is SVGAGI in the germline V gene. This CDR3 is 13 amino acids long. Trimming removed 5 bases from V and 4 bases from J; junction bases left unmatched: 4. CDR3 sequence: CASSPPGGTEAFF. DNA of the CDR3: TGTGCCAGCAGTCCCCCAGGGGGCACTGAAGCTTTCTTT.

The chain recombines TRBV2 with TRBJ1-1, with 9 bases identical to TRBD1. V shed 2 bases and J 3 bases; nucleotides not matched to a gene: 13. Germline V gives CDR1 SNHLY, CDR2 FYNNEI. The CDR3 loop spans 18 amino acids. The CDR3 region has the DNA TGTGCCAGCAGTGAACGGACAGGGGCGATGTTCCCTGACACTGAAGCTTTCTTT. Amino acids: CASSERTGAMFPDTEAFF.

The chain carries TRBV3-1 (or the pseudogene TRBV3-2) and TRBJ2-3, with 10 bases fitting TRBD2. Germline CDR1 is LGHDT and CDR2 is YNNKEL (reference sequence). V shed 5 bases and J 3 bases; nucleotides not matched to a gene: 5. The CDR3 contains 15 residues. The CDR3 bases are TGTGCCAGCAGCGAGCGGGGGGGCCTGACAGATACGCAGTATTTT. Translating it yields CASSERGGLTDTQYF.

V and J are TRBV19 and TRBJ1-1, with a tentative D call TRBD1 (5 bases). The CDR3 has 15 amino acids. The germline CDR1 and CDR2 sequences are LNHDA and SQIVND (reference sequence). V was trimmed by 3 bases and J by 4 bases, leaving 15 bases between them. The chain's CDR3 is CASSMGTGGVTEAFF. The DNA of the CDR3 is TGTGCCAGTAGTATGGGTACGGGGGGGGTCACTGAAGCTTTCTTT.

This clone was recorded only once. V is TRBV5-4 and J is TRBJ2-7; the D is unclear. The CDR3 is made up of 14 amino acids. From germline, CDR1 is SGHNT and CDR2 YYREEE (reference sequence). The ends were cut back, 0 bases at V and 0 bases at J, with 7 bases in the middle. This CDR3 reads CASSLGLISYEQYF. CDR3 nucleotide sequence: TGTGCCAGCAGCTTGGGACTTATCTCCTACGAGCAGTACTTC.